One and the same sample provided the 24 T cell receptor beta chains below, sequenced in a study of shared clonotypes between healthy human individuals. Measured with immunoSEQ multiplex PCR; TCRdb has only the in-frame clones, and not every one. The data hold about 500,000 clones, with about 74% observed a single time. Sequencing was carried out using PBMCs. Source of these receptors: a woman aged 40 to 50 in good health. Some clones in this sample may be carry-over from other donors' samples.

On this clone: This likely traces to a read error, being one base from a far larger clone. CDR3 coding DNA: TGTGCCAGCCCACCACTTGGCAGCCCGGGCCAGTACTTC. Translating gives CASPPLGSPGQYF. The genes are TRBV18 and TRBJ2-5, with no clear D. Germline CDR1 reads KGHSH; CDR2 reads LQKENI. This CDR3 contains 13 residues.

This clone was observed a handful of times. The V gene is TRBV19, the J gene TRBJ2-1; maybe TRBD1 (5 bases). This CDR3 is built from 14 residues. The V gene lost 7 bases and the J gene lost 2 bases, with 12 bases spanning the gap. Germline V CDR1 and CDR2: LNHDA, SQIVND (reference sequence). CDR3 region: CASTEAGPYNEQFF. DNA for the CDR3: TGTGCCAGTACAGAAGCAGGGCCCTACAATGAGCAGTTCTTC. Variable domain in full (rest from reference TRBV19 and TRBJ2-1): DGGITQSPKYLFRKEGQNVTLSCEQNLNHDAMYWYRQDPGQGLRLIYYSQIVNDFQKGDIAEGYSVSREKKESFPLTVTSAQKNPTAFYLCASTEAGPYNEQFFGPGTRLTVL.

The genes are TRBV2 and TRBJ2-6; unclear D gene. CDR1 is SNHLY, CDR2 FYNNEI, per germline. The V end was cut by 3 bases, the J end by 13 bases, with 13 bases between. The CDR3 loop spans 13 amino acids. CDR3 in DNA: TGTGCCAGCAGTGATAATGTGGTCCGTGTCCTGACTTTC. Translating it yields CASSDNVVRVLTF.

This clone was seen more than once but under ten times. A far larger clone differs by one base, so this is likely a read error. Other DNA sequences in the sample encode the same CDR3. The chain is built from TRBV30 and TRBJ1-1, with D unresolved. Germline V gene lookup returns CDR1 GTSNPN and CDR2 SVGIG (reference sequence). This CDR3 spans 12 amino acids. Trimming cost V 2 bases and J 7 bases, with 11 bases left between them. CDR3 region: CAWSRQANEAFF. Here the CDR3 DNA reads TGTGCCTGGAGTAGGCAGGCGAATGAAGCTTTCTTT.

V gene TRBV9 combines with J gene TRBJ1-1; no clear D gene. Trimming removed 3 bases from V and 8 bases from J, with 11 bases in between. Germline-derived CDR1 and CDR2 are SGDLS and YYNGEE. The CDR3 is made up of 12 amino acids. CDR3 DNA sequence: TGTGCCAGCAGCGGCCGGGCCGTGGAAGCTTTCTTT. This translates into CASSGRAVEAFF.

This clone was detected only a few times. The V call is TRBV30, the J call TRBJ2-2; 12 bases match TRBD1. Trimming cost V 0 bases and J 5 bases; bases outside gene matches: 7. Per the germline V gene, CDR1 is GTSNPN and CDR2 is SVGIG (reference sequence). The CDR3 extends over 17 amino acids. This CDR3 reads CAWSVGTGGVWTGELFF. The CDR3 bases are TGTGCCTGGAGTGTAGGGACAGGGGGCGTATGGACCGGGGAGCTGTTTTTT.

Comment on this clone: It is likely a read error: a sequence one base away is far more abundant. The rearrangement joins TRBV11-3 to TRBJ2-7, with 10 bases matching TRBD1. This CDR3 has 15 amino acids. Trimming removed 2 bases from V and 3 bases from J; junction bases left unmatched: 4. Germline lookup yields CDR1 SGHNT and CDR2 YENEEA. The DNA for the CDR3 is TGTGCCAGCAGCTTAACCGGGACAGGGGACTACGAGCAGTACTTC. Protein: CASSLTGTGDYEQYF.

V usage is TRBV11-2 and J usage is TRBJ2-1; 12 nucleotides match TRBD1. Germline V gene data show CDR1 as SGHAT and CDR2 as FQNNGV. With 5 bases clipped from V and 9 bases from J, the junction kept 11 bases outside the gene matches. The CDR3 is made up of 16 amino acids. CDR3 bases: TGTGCCAGCAGCCCAACCCGGGACAGGGGGCAAAGTGAGCAGTTCTTC. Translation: CASSPTRDRGQSEQFF.

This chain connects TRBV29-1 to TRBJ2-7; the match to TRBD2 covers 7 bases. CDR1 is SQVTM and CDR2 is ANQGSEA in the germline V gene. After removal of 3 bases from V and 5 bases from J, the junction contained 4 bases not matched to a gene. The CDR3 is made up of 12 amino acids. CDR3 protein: CSVDGGGNEQYF. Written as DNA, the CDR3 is TGCAGCGTTGATGGCGGGGGTAACGAGCAGTACTTC.

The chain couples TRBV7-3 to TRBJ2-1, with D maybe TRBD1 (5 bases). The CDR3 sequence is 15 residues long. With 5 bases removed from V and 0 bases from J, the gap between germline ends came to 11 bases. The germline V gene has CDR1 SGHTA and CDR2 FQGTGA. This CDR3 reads CASSPGLFSYNEQFF. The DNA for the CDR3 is TGTGCCAGCAGCCCAGGGTTGTTCTCCTACAATGAGCAGTTCTTC.

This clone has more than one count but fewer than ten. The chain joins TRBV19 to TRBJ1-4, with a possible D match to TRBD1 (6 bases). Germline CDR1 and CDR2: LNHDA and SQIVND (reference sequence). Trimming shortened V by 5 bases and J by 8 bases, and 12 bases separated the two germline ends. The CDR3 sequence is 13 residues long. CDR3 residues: CASSLAGAEKLFF. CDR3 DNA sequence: TGTGCCAGTAGTCTTGCAGGGGCGGAAAAACTGTTTTTT.

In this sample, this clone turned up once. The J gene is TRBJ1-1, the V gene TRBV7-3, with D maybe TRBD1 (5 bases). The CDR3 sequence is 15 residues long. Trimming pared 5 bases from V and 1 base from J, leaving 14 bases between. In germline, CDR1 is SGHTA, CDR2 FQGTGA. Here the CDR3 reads CASSIAGTANTEAFF. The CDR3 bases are TGTGCCAGCAGCATAGCCGGGACGGCGAACACTGAAGCTTTCTTT.

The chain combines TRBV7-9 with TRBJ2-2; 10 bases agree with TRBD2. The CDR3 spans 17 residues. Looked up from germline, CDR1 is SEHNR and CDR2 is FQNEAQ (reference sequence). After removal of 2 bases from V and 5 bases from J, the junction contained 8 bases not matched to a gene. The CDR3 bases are TGTGCCAGCAGCTTAAGGCCTAGCGGGAGTTTAACCGGGGAGCTGTTTTTT. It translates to CASSLRPSGSLTGELFF.

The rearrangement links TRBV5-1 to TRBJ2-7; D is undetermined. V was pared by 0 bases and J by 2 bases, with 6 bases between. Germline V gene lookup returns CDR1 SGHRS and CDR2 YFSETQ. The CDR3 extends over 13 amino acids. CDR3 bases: TGCGCCAGCAGCTTGGTCCGTCCCTACGAGCAGTACTTC. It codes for CASSLVRPYEQYF. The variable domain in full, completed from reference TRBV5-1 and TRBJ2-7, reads KAGVTQTPRYLIKTRGQQVTLSCSPISGHRSVSWYQQTPGQGLQFLFEYFSETQRNKGNFPGRFSGRQFSNSRSEMNVSTLELGDSALYLCASSLVRPYEQYFGPGTRLTVT.

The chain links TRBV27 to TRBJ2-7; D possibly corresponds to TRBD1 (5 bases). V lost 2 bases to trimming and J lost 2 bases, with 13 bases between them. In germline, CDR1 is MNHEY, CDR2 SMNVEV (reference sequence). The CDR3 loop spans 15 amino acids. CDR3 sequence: CASSLQGAKAYEQYF. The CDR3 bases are TGTGCCAGCAGTTTACAAGGGGCCAAAGCCTACGAGCAGTACTTC.

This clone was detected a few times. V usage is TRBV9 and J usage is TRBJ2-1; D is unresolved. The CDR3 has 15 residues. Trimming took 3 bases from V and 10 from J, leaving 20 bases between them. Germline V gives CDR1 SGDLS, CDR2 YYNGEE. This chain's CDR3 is CASSATPVPIGEQFF. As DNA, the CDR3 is TGTGCCAGCAGCGCGACCCCGGTCCCAATCGGAGAGCAGTTCTTC.

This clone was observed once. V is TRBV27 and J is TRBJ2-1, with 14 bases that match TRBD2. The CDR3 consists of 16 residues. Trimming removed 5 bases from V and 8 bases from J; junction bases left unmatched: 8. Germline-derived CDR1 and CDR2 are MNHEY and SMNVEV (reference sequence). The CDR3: CASSPRRLAGGDEQFF. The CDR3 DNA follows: TGTGCCAGCAGTCCTCGCCGACTAGCGGGAGGGGATGAGCAGTTCTTC.

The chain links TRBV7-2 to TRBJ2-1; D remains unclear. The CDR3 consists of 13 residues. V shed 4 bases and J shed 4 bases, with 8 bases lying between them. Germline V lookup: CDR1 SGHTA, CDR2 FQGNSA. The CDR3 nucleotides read TGTGCCAGCAGCTCCGCCGCTTACAATGAGCAGTTCTTC. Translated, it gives CASSSAAYNEQFF.

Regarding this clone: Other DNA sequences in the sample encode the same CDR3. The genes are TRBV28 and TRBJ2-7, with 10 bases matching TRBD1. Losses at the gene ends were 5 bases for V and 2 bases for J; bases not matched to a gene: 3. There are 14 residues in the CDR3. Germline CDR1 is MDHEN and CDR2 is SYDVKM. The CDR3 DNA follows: TGTGCCAGCAGTATCGGGACAGGGGCCTACGAGCAGTACTTC. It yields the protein CASSIGTGAYEQYF.

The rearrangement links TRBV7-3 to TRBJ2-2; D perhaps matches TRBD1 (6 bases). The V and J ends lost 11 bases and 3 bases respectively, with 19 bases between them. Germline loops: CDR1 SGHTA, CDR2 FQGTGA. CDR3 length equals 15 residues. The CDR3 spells CASRMAGAYTGELFF. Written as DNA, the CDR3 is TGTGCCTCCAGGATGGCAGGGGCGTACACCGGGGAGCTGTTTTTT.

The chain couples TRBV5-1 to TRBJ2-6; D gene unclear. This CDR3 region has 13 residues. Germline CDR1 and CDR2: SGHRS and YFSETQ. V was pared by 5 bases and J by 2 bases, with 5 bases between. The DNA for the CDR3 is TGCGCCAGCAGAGATGCTGGGGCCAACGTCCTGACTTTC. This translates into CASRDAGANVLTF.

The CDR3 DNA follows: TGTGCCAGCAGCCAACCTTGGCCAGGGCAAGCTTTCTTT. Its protein is CASSQPWPGQAFF. The rearrangement uses TRBV7-9 and TRBJ1-1; D is perhaps TRBD1 (5 bases). This CDR3 region has 13 residues. CDR1 and CDR2 (germline): SEHNR, FQNEAQ (reference sequence). Trimming took 5 bases from V and 9 from J, leaving 16 bases between them.

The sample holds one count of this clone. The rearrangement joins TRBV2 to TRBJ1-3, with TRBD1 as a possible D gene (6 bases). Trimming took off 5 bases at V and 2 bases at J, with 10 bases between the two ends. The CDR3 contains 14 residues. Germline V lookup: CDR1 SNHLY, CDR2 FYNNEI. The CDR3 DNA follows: TGTGCCAGCAGTCTACAGGGAACTGGAAACACCATATATTTT. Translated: CASSLQGTGNTIYF.

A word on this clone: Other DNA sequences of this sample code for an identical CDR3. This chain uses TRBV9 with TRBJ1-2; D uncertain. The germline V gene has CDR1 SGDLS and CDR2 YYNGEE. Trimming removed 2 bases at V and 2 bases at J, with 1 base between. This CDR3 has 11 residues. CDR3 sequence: CASSVNYGYTF. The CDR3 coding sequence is TGTGCCAGCAGCGTCAACTATGGCTACACCTTC.